This T cell receptor beta chain was obtained from a study of cytomegalovirus exposure and HLA in healthy donors. The V segment lost 2 bases and the J segment 6 bases; nucleotides outside the gene matches: 6. The CDR3 is 16 amino acids. Germline V gives CDR1 LGHNA, CDR2 YNFKEQ. PCR involved 60 Vbeta and 13 Jbeta primers. The method was immunoSEQ multiplex PCR; TCRdb's version includes in-frame clones alone and lacks a portion of them. This sample has 100,000 to 150,000 clones, with roughly 8.3% found just once. This rearrangement joins TRBV4-2 to TRBJ2-2; 10 bases are a match to TRBD2. The clonotype comes from a man aged 40-55 years in good health and CMV-seronegative. Specimen: PBMCs. CDR3 DNA: TGTGCCAGCAGCCAAAGAGCGGGGGGGTCGGCCGGGGAGCTGTTTTTT. It translates to CASSQRAGGSAGELFF.